The 12 T cell receptor beta chains given below trace back to one sample, sequenced in a study of graft-versus-host responses after intestinal transplantation. TCRdb keeps only in-frame clones here, not all; method: immunoSEQ multiplex PCR. The data hold some 110,000 clones, with approximately 94% observed a single time. Their target antigens are unknown. Sequenced material: unstimulated CD4+ T cells sorted from spleen or lymph node cells, taken before transplant. Source of these receptors: a human donor who was the organ donor for an intestinal transplant.

This clone was picked up one time. CDR3 in DNA: TGTGCCAGCAGCTCTATGGGGGGAAGCAATCAGCCCCAGCATTTT. Its translation: CASSSMGGSNQPQHF. The chain combines TRBV7-2 with TRBJ1-5, with D tentatively TRBD1 (5 bases). Trimming stripped 4 bases from V and 1 base from J, with 11 bases between. Germline V gene lookup returns CDR1 SGHTA and CDR2 FQGNSA. This CDR3 region has 15 residues.

The V call is TRBV7-9, the J call TRBJ1-2; TRBD1 is a possible D gene (5 bases). This CDR3 spans 12 amino acids. Germline V CDR1 and CDR2: SEHNR, FQNEAQ (reference sequence). Between the trimmed V and J ends, which lost 5 bases and 4 bases, there was a span of 8 bases. The CDR3 reads CASSPGGYGYTF. CDR3 nucleotide sequence: TGTGCCAGCAGCCCTGGGGGCTATGGCTACACCTTC.

V is TRBV5-1 and J is TRBJ1-5, with D unresolved. Germline V lookup: CDR1 SGHRS, CDR2 YFSETQ. This CDR3 has 13 residues. The ends were cut back, 0 bases at V and 4 bases at J, with 5 bases in the middle. The DNA of the CDR3 is TGCGCCAGCAGCTTGGCTCCAAATCAGCCCCAGCATTTT. This translates into CASSLAPNQPQHF. Full variable domain (rest looked up from reference TRBV5-1 and TRBJ1-5): KAGVTQTPRYLIKTRGQQVTLSCSPISGHRSVSWYQQTPGQGLQFLFEYFSETQRNKGNFPGRFSGRQFSNSRSEMNVSTLELGDSALYLCASSLAPNQPQHFGDGTRLSIL.

Written as DNA, the CDR3 is TGTGCCAGCAGTTTACCCACCGGGGACAGGGTCGGCGGGGAGACCCAGTACTTC. Translation: CASSLPTGDRVGGETQYF. V is TRBV28 and J is TRBJ2-5, with 9 positions matching TRBD1. V dropped 2 bases and J dropped 5; count of bases not matched to a gene: 15. In germline, CDR1 is MDHEN, CDR2 SYDVKM. This CDR3 contains 18 residues.

The rearrangement links TRBV9 to TRBJ1-1, with 8 bases aligning to TRBD1. Losses at the gene ends were 3 bases for V and 5 bases for J; bases not matched to a gene: 9. Germline V gene lookup returns CDR1 SGDLS and CDR2 YYNGEE. The CDR3 runs 15 residues. CDR3 coding DNA: TGTGCCAGCAGCGCCGCAGGACAGGGAATGACTGAAGCTTTCTTT. Its protein is CASSAAGQGMTEAFF.

The chain has TRBV7-2 and TRBJ2-5; 10 bases map to TRBD2. This CDR3 is built from 13 residues. The germline gives CDR1 SGHTA, CDR2 FQGNSA. Losses at the gene ends were 9 bases for V and 5 bases for J; bases not matched to a gene: 6. The CDR3 sequence is CASLAGGLETQYF. The CDR3 coding sequence is TGTGCCAGTTTAGCGGGAGGATTGGAGACCCAGTACTTC.

This clone was found a few times. The V call is TRBV10-3, the J call TRBJ2-7; 7 bases align to TRBD2. There are 11 residues in the CDR3. The junction had 3 bases not matched to a gene; V was cut back by 10 bases and J by 3 bases. Germline V gene lookup returns CDR1 ENHRY and CDR2 SYGVKD. This chain's CDR3 is CATGGGYEQYF. DNA of the CDR3: TGTGCCACTGGGGGGGGCTACGAGCAGTACTTC.

This chain joins TRBV11-2 and TRBJ2-1; D remains ambiguous. Germline loops: CDR1 SGHAT, CDR2 FQNNGV. The CDR3 has 13 residues. V lost 4 bases to trimming and J lost 7 bases, with 11 bases between them. This CDR3 is CASSSRWLNEQFF. The CDR3 DNA sequence: TGTGCCAGCAGCTCACGTTGGTTAAATGAGCAGTTCTTC.

The CDR3 sequence is CASISSYTEAFF. The CDR3 nucleotides read TGTGCCAGCATTAGCAGCTACACTGAAGCTTTCTTT. The rearrangement joins TRBV2 to TRBJ1-1; D is undetermined. This CDR3 spans 12 amino acids. Trimming removed 7 bases at V and 3 bases at J, with 9 bases between. Per germline, CDR1 SNHLY and CDR2 FYNNEI.

V gene TRBV30 combines with J gene TRBJ2-3; TRBD2 agrees at 8 bases. Germline loops: CDR1 GTSNPN, CDR2 SVGIG (reference sequence). J lost 6 bases, V lost 2 bases, and 7 bases had no gene match. This CDR3 region has 14 residues. Here the CDR3 reads CAWSRAGVKDTQYF. The CDR3 region has the DNA TGTGCCTGGAGTCGAGCGGGAGTAAAGGATACGCAGTATTTT.

The J gene is TRBJ2-1, the V gene TRBV30; 9 bases agree with TRBD2. J was trimmed by 7 bases and V by 1 base; bases with no gene match: 11. Germline-derived CDR1 and CDR2 are GTSNPN and SVGIG (reference sequence). This CDR3 contains 16 residues. CDR3 coding DNA: TGTGCCTGGAGTGGACTAGCGGCCTCGGGGCGGAATGAGCAGTTCTTC. This codes for CAWSGLAASGRNEQFF.

The genes are TRBV5-6 and TRBJ2-3; 10 bases are a match to TRBD2. Trimming cost V 4 bases and J 0 bases; bases outside gene matches: 14. The CDR3 totals 19 residues. From germline, CDR1 is SGHDT and CDR2 YYEEEE. The CDR3 loop reads CASSLRSSGSRGSTDTQYF. The CDR3 DNA reads as TGTGCCAGCAGCCTACGATCTAGCGGGAGCAGAGGGAGCACAGATACGCAGTATTTT.